The 14 T cell receptor beta chains presented below share a single source sample, sequenced in a study of blood T cell repertoires in COVID-19 (dated by TCRdb to 2019 to 2021). The library relied on the immunoSEQ multiplex PCR assay. Not all clones reach the TCRdb copy of this immuneACCESS table, which keeps in-frame sequences only. Checked studies attribute under half of the gap to unresolved V genes and leave the rest unexplained. The sample has about 200,000 clones on record, about 86% of them singletons. Of the sample, about 3.8% is held by the ten largest clones. Sequencing input: PBMCs or T cells enriched from blood (not recorded which). Receptors originate from a middle-aged woman with acute COVID-19.

The chain recombines TRBV6-5 with TRBJ2-7, with 11 bases fitting TRBD2. CDR1 and CDR2 from the germline V gene are MNHEY and SVGAGI. The CDR3 is made up of 13 amino acids. V gave up 6 bases and J gave up 9 bases; unmatched junction bases: 7. CDR3 sequence reads: CASRPRLAGMQYF. CDR3 DNA sequence: TGTGCCAGCAGACCCAGACTAGCGGGAATGCAGTACTTC.

The CDR3 nucleotides are TGTGCCAGCAGTGCCTCAGGGGGAGCTAGCAATCAGCCCCAGCATTTT. Amino acids: CASSASGGASNQPQHF. The V gene is TRBV28, the J gene TRBJ1-5, with 7 positions matching TRBD1. The trim removed 5 bases at V and 0 bases at J, leaving 7 bases unmatched. The length of the CDR3 is 16 residues. Germline assignment: CDR1 MDHEN and CDR2 SYDVKM. Full variable domain (outside the CDR3, taken from reference TRBV28 and TRBJ1-5): DVKVTQSSRYLVKRTGEKVFLECVQDMDHENMFWYRQDPGLGLRLIYFSYDVKMKEKGDIPEGYSVSREKKERFSLILESASTNQTSMYLCASSASGGASNQPQHFGDGTRLSIL.

The rearrangement uses TRBV2 and TRBJ1-5; 7 bases are shared with TRBD1. The J segment lost 2 bases and the V segment lost 6 bases, leaving 7 bases of the junction unmatched. Germline CDR1 is SNHLY and CDR2 is FYNNEI. The CDR3 contains 15 residues. The CDR3 nucleotides are TGTGCCAGCAGGAACACAGGGGTCGGCAATCAGCCCCAGCATTTT. It translates to CASRNTGVGNQPQHF. Based on the CDR3 plus reference TRBV2 and TRBJ1-5, the full variable domain is EPEVTQTPSHQVTQMGQEVILRCVPISNHLYFYWYRQILGQKVEFLVSFYNNEISEKSEIFDDQFSVERPDGSNFTLKIRSTKLEDSAMYFCASRNTGVGNQPQHFGDGTRLSIL.

This clone was counted between two and nine times. The V call is TRBV4-1, the J call TRBJ2-7, with 12 nucleotides matching TRBD1. The CDR3 contains 16 residues. Germline V gene data show CDR1 as MGHRA and CDR2 as YSYEKL. V was pared by 1 base and J by 4 bases, with 5 bases of the junction left unmatched. In DNA form, the CDR3 reads TGCGCCAGCAGCCAAGGCCGGGACAGGGGGCTTTACGAGCAGTACTTC. Its translation: CASSQGRDRGLYEQYF.

V gene TRBV19 combines with J gene TRBJ1-2, with 8 positions matching TRBD1. Trimming at V came to 6 bases and at J to 4 bases, leaving 10 bases not matched to a gene. The CDR3 covers 15 residues. Per the germline V gene, CDR1 is LNHDA and CDR2 is SQIVND (reference sequence). CDR3 protein: CASSLARTGPYGYTF. CDR3 coding DNA: TGTGCCAGTAGCCTCGCTAGGACAGGGCCCTATGGCTACACCTTC.

The rearrangement uses TRBV15 and TRBJ2-7; the match to TRBD1 covers 7 bases. Germline CDR1 LNHNV, CDR2 YYDKDF (reference sequence). After removal of 1 base from V and 2 bases from J, the junction contained 5 bases not matched to a gene. This CDR3 spans 15 amino acids. The CDR3 sequence: CATSRGDSVTYEQYF. DNA for the CDR3: TGTGCCACCAGCAGAGGGGACAGCGTGACCTACGAGCAGTACTTC.

The J gene is TRBJ2-1, the V gene TRBV11-2; 10 bases are shared with TRBD2. Per the germline V gene, CDR1 is SGHAT and CDR2 is FQNNGV. The CDR3 loop spans 14 amino acids. With V trimmed by 4 bases and J by 5 bases, 2 bases remained unmatched. The CDR3 loop reads CASSWLAGDNEQFF. The CDR3 DNA sequence: TGTGCCAGCAGCTGGCTAGCGGGGGACAATGAGCAGTTCTTC.

This clone was counted once. The V call is TRBV7-2, the J call TRBJ2-1; 14 bases match TRBD2. The CDR3 has 15 amino acids. The V segment lost 5 bases and the J segment 9 bases; nucleotides outside the gene matches: 6. Germline V CDR1 and CDR2: SGHTA, FQGNSA. CDR3 bases: TGTGCCAGCAGCGTTGGGACTAGCGGGAGTCTTGAGCAGTTCTTC. This codes for CASSVGTSGSLEQFF.

The chain recombines TRBV18 with TRBJ2-3, with 10 bases identical to TRBD2. The length of the CDR3 is 14 residues. CDR1 KGHSH and CDR2 LQKENI come from the germline V gene. V shed 2 bases and J 14 bases; nucleotides not matched to a gene: 10. The CDR3 DNA reads as TGTGCCAGCTCACCAAAGCGGGAGGGCCTTGTTCTGTATTTT. Translating gives CASSPKREGLVLYF.

V is TRBV27 and J is TRBJ1-2; 10 bases agree with TRBD1. With V trimmed by 3 bases and J by 7 bases, 8 bases remained unmatched. The length of the CDR3 is 15 residues. Looked up from germline, CDR1 is MNHEY and CDR2 is SMNVEV (reference sequence). CDR3 in DNA: TGTGCCAGCAGTTTGGGCGGGACAGGGGCTCGTGGCTACACCTTC. It specifies CASSLGGTGARGYTF.

The chain couples TRBV4-1 to TRBJ2-7; D is possibly TRBD2 (6 bases). The V gene lost 0 bases and the J gene lost 5 bases, with 26 bases spanning the gap. CDR1 is MGHRA and CDR2 is YSYEKL in the germline V gene. The CDR3 is 19 residues long. The CDR3 loop reads CASSQDPPSVREITHEQYF. CDR3 nucleotide sequence: TGCGCCAGCAGCCAAGATCCGCCTAGCGTCCGAGAGATAACCCACGAGCAGTACTTC.

The gene calls are TRBV7-9 and TRBJ1-1, with D possibly being TRBD1 (5 bases). The germline V and J ends were trimmed by 5 bases and 5 bases, with 15 bases remaining between them. The germline gives CDR1 SEHNR, CDR2 FQNEAQ (reference sequence). The CDR3 is made up of 14 amino acids. The CDR3: CASSLQAPTTEAFF. The CDR3 coding sequence is TGTGCCAGCAGCCTACAGGCCCCAACTACTGAAGCTTTCTTT.

The chain recombines TRBV5-5 with TRBJ2-5; 15 bases align to TRBD2. J was trimmed by 4 bases and V by 4 bases; bases with no gene match: 5. Germline CDR1 is SGHKS and CDR2 is YYEKEE (reference sequence). This CDR3 is 16 amino acids long. CDR3 residues: CASSPGLAGGPETQYF. The CDR3 nucleotides read TGTGCCAGCAGCCCGGGACTAGCGGGAGGCCCAGAGACCCAGTACTTC.

The V call is TRBV14, the J call TRBJ2-1; D gene unclear. CDR3 length: 13 residues. The V gene lost 1 base and the J gene lost 8 bases, with 9 bases spanning the gap. CDR1 and CDR2 from the germline V gene are SGHDN and FVKESK. The CDR3 spells CASSQGSSDEQFF. The CDR3 DNA follows: TGTGCCAGCAGCCAAGGATCTAGTGATGAGCAGTTCTTC. The full variable domain, completed using reference TRBV14 and TRBJ2-1, is EAGVTQFPSHSVIEKGQTVTLRCDPISGHDNLYWYRRVMGKEIKFLLHFVKESKQDESGMPNNRFLAERTGGTYSTLKVQPAELEDSGVYFCASSQGSSDEQFFGPGTRLTVL.